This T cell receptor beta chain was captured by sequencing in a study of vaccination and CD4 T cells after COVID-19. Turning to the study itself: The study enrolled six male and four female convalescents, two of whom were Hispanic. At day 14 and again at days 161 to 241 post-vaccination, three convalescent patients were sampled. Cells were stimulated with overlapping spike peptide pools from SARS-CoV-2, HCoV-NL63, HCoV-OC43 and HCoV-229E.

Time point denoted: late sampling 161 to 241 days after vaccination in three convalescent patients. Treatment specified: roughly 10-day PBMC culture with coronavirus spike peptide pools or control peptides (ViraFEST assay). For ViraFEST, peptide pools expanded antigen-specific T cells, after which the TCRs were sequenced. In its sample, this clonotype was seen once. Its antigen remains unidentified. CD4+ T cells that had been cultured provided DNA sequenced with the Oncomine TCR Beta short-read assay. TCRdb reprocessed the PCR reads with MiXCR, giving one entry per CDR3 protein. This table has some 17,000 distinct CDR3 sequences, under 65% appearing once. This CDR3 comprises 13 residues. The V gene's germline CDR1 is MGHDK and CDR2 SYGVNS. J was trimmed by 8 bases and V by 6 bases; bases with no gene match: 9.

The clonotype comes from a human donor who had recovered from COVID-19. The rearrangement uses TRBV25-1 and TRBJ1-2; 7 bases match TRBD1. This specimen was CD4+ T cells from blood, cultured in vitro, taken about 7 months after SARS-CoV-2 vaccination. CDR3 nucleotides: TGTGCCAGCAGAGGGGGCGGCCTCAGAGGCTACACCTTC. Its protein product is CASRGGGLRGYTF.